A selection of T cell receptor beta chains follows, all from one sample in a study of blood T cell repertoires in COVID-19. Using immunoSEQ multiplex PCR, the repertoire was profiled, and TCRdb retains in-frame clones only, with some absent. The table shows 30,000 to 40,000 clones, with 80% to 90% occurring only once. Sequencing was done on a sample of peripheral blood. The origin of the receptors is a woman older than 75 with active or convalescent COVID-19. Both conserved end residues are part of each CDR3. The order of the fields is V gene, CDR3 protein.

>TRBV4-1
CASSQVLSGKGTGELFF
>TRBV5-5
CASSQTGSAGNTIYF
>TRBV2
CASVRDTNSYEQYF
>TRBV3-1/TRBV3-2
CASSQASARYSYEQYF
>TRBV4-1
CASSRQRTGRDNEQFF
>TRBV18
CASSPGQGHGEQYF
>TRBV2
CASSEDSVATNEKLFF
>TRBV5-1
CASSLAPSGGFYEQYF
>TRBV3-1/TRBV3-2
CASSQGSGAFF
>TRBV5-1
CASSLDVQANTGELFF
>TRBV6-5
CASSYKPFPSSYEQYF
>TRBV11-3
CASSFSVSYEQYF
>TRBV6-5
CASLSGANVLTF
>TRBV2
CASSLTGGSNQPQHF
>TRBV19
CASSSPGTGGDNEQFF
>TRBV7-3
CASSPTSGPQYEQYF
>TRBV3-1/TRBV3-2
CASSRAGLGGSYNEQFF
>TRBV7-9
CASNDRGLTDTQYF
>TRBV11-2
CASSLASAWAGGTLHF
>TRBV19
CASSMKGAGNTIYF
>TRBV5-1
CASSFPTDSYNEQFF
>TRBV9
CASSVPVSYEQYF
>TRBV4-2
CASSQGTGTDTQYF
>TRBV28
CASSFSGGQGHSPLHF
>TRBV6-6
CATSTQLANIQYF
>TRBV5-1
CASSLVSGGTDTQYF
>TRBV6-6
CASRLPGTGHNEQFF
>TRBV18
CASSPAAGSGNTIYF
>TRBV6-1
CASSEGWGGHFYGYTF
>TRBV30
CAWGPGEPPEAFF
>TRBV6-5
CASSFSSGANVLTF
>TRBV11-3
CASSKAVGTPGEQYF
>TRBV6-1
CASSEMGDSYTF
>TRBV19
CASSPRPGGIAGGEQYF
>TRBV19
CASTRGVRGETQYF
>TRBV11-3
CASSLRRGGDEQYF
>TRBV19
CASSSRGTSGSNEQFF
>TRBV5-4
CASAKAGANTGELFF
>TRBV5-1
CASSEGAADTQYF